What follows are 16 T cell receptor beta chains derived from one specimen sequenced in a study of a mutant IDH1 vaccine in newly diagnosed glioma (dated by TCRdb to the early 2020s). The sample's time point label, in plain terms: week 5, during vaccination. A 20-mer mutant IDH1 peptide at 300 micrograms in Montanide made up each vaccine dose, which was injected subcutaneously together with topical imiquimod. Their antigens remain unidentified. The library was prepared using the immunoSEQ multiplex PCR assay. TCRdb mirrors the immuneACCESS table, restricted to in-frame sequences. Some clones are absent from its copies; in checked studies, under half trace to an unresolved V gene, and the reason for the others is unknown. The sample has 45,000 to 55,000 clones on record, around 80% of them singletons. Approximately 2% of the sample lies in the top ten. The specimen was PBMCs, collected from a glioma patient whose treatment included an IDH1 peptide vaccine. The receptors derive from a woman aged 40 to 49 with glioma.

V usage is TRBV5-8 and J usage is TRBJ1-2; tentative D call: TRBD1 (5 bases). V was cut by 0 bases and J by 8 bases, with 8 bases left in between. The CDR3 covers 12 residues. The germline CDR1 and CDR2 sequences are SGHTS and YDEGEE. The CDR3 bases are TGTGCCAGCAGCTTGGACGGGACGGGCTACACCTTC. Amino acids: CASSLDGTGYTF.

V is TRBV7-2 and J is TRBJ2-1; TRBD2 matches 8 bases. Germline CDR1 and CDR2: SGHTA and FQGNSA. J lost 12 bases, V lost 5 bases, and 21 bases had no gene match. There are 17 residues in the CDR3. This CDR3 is CASSDKNSATSGPRQFF. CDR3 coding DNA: TGTGCCAGCAGCGACAAAAATTCCGCTACTAGCGGCCCTAGGCAGTTCTTC.

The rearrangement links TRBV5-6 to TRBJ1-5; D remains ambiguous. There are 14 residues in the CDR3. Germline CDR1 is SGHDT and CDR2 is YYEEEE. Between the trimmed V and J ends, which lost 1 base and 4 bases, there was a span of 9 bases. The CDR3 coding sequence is TGTGCCAGCAGCTTGTTTAGGGCAAATCAGCCCCAGCATTTT. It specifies CASSLFRANQPQHF.

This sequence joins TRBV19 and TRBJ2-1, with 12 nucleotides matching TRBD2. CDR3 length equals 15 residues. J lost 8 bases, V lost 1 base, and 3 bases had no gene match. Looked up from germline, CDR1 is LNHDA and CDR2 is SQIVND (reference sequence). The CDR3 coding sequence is TGTGCCAGTAGTATAGGGGCTAGCGGGGGGGATGAGCAGTTCTTC. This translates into CASSIGASGGDEQFF.

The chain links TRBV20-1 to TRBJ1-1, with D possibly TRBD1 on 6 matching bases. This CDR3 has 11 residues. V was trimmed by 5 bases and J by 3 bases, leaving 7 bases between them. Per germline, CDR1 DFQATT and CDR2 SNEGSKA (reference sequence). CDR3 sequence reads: CSAGGYTEAFF. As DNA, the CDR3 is TGCAGTGCTGGGGGCTACACTGAAGCTTTCTTT.

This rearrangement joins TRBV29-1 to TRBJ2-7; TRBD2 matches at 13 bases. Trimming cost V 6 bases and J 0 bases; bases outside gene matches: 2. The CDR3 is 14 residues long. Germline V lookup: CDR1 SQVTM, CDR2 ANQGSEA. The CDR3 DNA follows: TGCAGCGTCGGGACTAGCGGGAACTCCTACGAGCAGTACTTC. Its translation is CSVGTSGNSYEQYF.

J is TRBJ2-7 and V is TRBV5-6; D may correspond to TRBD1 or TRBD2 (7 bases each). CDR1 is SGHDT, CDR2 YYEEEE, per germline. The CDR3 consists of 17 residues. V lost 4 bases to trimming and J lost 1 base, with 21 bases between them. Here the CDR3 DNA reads TGTGCCAGCAGCCGGAGGGGAGGGGGCTTTATGTCCTACGAGCAGTACTTC. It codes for CASSRRGGGFMSYEQYF.

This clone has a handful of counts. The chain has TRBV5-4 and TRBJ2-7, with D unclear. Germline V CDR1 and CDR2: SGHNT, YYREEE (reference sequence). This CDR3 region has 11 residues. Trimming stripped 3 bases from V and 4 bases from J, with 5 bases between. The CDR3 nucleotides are TGTGCCAGCAGCTCGGCGTACGAGCAGTACTTC. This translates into CASSSAYEQYF.

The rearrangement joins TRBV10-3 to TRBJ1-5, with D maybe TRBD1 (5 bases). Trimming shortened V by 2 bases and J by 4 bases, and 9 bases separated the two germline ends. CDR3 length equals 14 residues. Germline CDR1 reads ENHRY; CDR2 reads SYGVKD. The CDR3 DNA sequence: TGTGCCATCAGTGAGAAGGGACCGAATCAGCCCCAGCATTTT. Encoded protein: CAISEKGPNQPQHF.

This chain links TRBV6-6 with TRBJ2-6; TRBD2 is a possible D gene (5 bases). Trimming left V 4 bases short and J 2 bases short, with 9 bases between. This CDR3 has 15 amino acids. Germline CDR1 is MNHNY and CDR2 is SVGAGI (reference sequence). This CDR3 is CASSLSGAGANVLTF. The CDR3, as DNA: TGTGCCAGCAGTTTATCCGGGGCTGGGGCCAACGTCCTGACTTTC.

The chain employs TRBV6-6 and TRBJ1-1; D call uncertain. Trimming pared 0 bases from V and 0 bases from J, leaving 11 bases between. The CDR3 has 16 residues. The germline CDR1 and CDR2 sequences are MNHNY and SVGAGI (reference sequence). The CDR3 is CASSYSAGVMNTEAFF. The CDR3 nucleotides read TGTGCCAGCAGTTACTCGGCCGGGGTTATGAACACTGAAGCTTTCTTT.

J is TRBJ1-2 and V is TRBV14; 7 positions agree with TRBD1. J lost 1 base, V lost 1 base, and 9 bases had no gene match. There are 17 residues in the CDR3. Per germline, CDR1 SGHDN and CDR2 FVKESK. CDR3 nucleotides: TGTGCCAGCAGCCAAGGCCCCTCCGGGACAGTTAACTATGGCTACACCTTC. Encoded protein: CASSQGPSGTVNYGYTF.

The DNA for the CDR3 is TGTGCCAGTAGTATTCGGGGGGGGACAGGGGGATCCAATGAGCAGTTCTTC. Translation: CASSIRGGTGGSNEQFF. This chain connects TRBV19 to TRBJ2-1, with 11 bases matching TRBD1. CDR1 and CDR2 from the germline V gene are LNHDA and SQIVND (reference sequence). V lost 3 bases to trimming and J lost 6 bases; unmatched junction nucleotides: 10. The CDR3 totals 17 residues.

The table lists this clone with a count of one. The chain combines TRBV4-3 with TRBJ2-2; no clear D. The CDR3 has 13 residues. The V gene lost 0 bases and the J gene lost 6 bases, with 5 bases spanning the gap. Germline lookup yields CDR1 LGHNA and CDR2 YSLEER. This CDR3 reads CASSQDWAGELFF. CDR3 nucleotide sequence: TGCGCCAGCAGCCAAGATTGGGCCGGGGAGCTGTTTTTT.

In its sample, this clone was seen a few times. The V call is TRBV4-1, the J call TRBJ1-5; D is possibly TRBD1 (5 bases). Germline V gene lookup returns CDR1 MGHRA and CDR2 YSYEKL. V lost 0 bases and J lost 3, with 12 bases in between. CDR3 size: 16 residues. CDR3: CASSQELTAHNQPQHF. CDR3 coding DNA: TGCGCCAGCAGCCAAGAACTGACAGCCCACAATCAGCCCCAGCATTTT.

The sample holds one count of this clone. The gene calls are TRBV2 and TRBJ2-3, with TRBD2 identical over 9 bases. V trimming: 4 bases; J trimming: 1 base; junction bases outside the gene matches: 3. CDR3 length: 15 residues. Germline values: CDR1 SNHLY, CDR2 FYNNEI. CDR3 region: CASSAERGGTDTQYF. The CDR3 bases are TGTGCCAGCAGTGCGGAGCGGGGGGGCACAGATACGCAGTATTTT.